This T cell receptor beta chain was sequenced in a study of T cell changes during pregnancy in multiple sclerosis (dated by TCRdb to between 2017 and 2020). General notes on the study: The study looked at changes in the T cell repertoire across pregnancy in women with multiple sclerosis.

Comment on this clone: This clone's antigen is unknown. No base quality values were provided; no much bigger clone lies one nucleotide off.

As encoded in the germline V gene, CDR1 is SGHRS while CDR2 is YFSETQ. The trim is 3 bases for V and 5 bases for J, with a gap of 20 bases between the germline ends. The CDR3, from cysteine to phenylalanine, totals 16 residues. Only the CDR3 portion is preserved as DNA: 48 bases, with reading frame beginning at the first base. The method behind the library was the immunoSEQ multiplex PCR assay. The table comes from immuneACCESS by way of TCRdb, which keeps in-frame sequences with V and J called. Part of the clones is missing from these tables; in studies checked, under half for an unresolved V gene and the rest for unknown reasons. In all, the sample holds about 28,000 clones, and 92% of those were seen once. The top ten hold around 5% of the sample.

The sequencing here drew on peripheral blood, taken in the first trimester of pregnancy. The sequence came from a female donor in good health, enrolled as a control in a pregnancy study. The rearrangement joined TRBV5-1 to TRBJ1-1, and possibly TRBD1, on 5 matching bases. The DNA sequence reads TGCGCCAGCAGCTATTGGGGTACGGGGGATGGTACTGAAGCTTTCTTT. The translation is CASSYWGTGDGTEAFF.